A selection of T cell receptor beta chains follows, all from one sample in a study of blood T cell repertoires in COVID-19. Generated by immunoSEQ multiplex PCR, the TCRdb table keeps only in-frame clones and is missing some. The top ten hold roughly 5.7% of the sample, which has 73,000 or so clones, 75% to 85% seen once. Sample: peripheral blood. The origin of the receptors is a woman aged 55-69 years with acute or convalescent COVID-19. Both conserved end residues are part of each CDR3. The D gene is left open where the match is weak. Clone size, where shown, is once, few, many, or a class for clones that have expanded.

d_call	v_call	clone_size	j_call	cdr3_aa	cdr3_nt
TRBD1	TRBV5-1	.	TRBJ2-5	CASSWGQGDQKTQYF	TGCGCCAGCAGCTGGGGACAGGGTGATCAGAAGACCCAGTACTTC
.	TRBV5-1	once	TRBJ2-2	CASSFGSTNTGELFF	TGCGCCAGCAGCTTTGGGAGTACGAACACCGGGGAGCTGTTTTTT
TRBD2	TRBV2	.	TRBJ2-7	CASTETGGHHEQYF	TGTGCCAGCACGGAGACGGGGGGGCACCACGAGCAGTACTTC
.	TRBV6-1	.	TRBJ2-6	CASSEISGANVLTF	TGTGCCAGCAGTGAAATATCTGGGGCCAACGTCCTGACTTTC
TRBD1	TRBV5-1	once	TRBJ1-3	CASSLEGGGSGNTIYF	TGCGCCAGCAGCTTGGAAGGGGGCGGCTCTGGAAACACCATATATTTT
.	TRBV30	.	TRBJ1-1	CAWSWGGRTEAFF	TGTGCCTGGAGCTGGGGAGGAAGGACTGAAGCTTTCTTT
.	TRBV12-5	.	TRBJ1-3	CASGLAGRGAGGNTIYF	TGTGCTAGTGGTTTGGCCGGGAGGGGTGCGGGAGGAAACACCATATATTTT
.	TRBV2	.	TRBJ2-7	CASRAQGLSHYEQYF	TGTGCCAGCAGAGCCCAGGGCCTCTCCCACTACGAGCAGTACTTC
.	TRBV3-1/TRBV3-2	.	TRBJ1-1	CASSPGGGLNTEAFF	TGTGCCAGCAGCCCCGGCGGGGGGCTGAACACTGAAGCTTTCTTT
.	TRBV5-5	.	TRBJ1-1	CASNLDRLNTEAFF	TGTGCCAGCAACCTAGACAGGCTAAACACTGAAGCTTTCTTT
.	TRBV19	.	TRBJ1-1	CASSTQMNTEAFF	TGTGCCAGTAGTACACAGATGAACACTGAAGCTTTCTTT
.	TRBV10-3	.	TRBJ1-2	CATTSPGRVTYGYTF	TGTGCCACGACTTCGCCGGGGAGGGTAACCTATGGCTACACCTTC
.	TRBV5-1	.	TRBJ2-2	CASSPRLDGYTGELFF	TGCGCCAGCAGCCCAAGACTAGACGGGTACACCGGGGAGCTGTTTTTT
.	TRBV5-1	.	TRBJ2-7	CASSTQEGSYEQYF	TGCGCCAGCAGCACACAGGAGGGGAGCTACGAGCAGTACTTC
.	TRBV18	.	TRBJ1-2	CASSPRDYSGYTF	TGTGCCAGCTCCCCAAGGGACTATAGTGGCTACACCTTC
TRBD1	TRBV19	.	TRBJ1-1	CASSIDVAALTGKAEAFF	TGTGCCAGTAGTATAGATGTCGCGGCCCTGACAGGGAAGGCTGAAGCTTTCTTT
TRBD2	TRBV5-6	.	TRBJ2-3	CASMLAGETDTQYF	TGTGCCAGTATGCTAGCGGGGGAGACAGATACGCAGTATTTT